Below, 5 T cell receptor beta chains from the same sample are listed, as sequenced in a study of T-cell memory formation after mild COVID-19. TCRdb reprocessed the 5' RACE reads with MiXCR, giving one entry per CDR3 protein. The sample has 350,000 to 500,000 distinct CDR3 sequences; about a sixth are singletons. Sample: PBMCs or a T cell subset sorted from them (not recorded which). Receptor source: a man aged 18 to 29 who had mild COVID-19 (a few samples of this study predate the infection). Cell type and time point are not known.

This clonotype showed up just a few times. This chain links TRBV20-1 with TRBJ2-1, with TRBD2 matching 7 bases. Per the germline V gene, CDR1 is DFQATT and CDR2 is SNEGSKA (reference sequence). With V trimmed by 3 bases and J by 6 bases, 11 bases remained unmatched. The CDR3 is made up of 15 amino acids. This CDR3 reads CSARTGTTIPNEQFF. Here the CDR3 DNA reads TGCAGTGCTAGGACCGGGACTACCATTCCCAATGAGCAGTTCTTC.

The chain joins TRBV30 to TRBJ1-6; D not resolved. Germline-derived CDR1 and CDR2 are GTSNPN and SVGIG (reference sequence). V lost 5 bases and J lost 11, with 16 bases in between. This CDR3 comprises 13 residues. CDR3 DNA sequence: TGTGCCTGGGCGGACGGCGTATCGACACCCCTCCACTTT. Translation gives CAWADGVSTPLHF.

The chain has TRBV7-9 and TRBJ2-7; D gene ambiguous. The CDR3 has 13 amino acids. Per the germline V gene, CDR1 is SEHNR and CDR2 is FQNEAQ (reference sequence). V lost 1 base and J 5 bases, leaving 9 bases between the germline ends. CDR3 region: CASSLGVVNEQYF. The CDR3 DNA is TGTGCCAGCAGCTTAGGCGTGGTGAACGAGCAGTACTTC.

Details on this clonotype: A much larger clone is a single base away; this may be a read error. The CDR3 is CSARGGNQPQHF. CDR3 coding DNA: TGCAGTGCTAGGGGGGGGAATCAGCCCCAGCATTTT. The rearrangement joins TRBV20-1 to TRBJ1-5; tentative D call: TRBD1 (5 bases). V was shortened by 3 bases and J by 4 bases, with 7 bases between the two germline ends. The germline V gene encodes CDR1 DFQATT and CDR2 SNEGSKA (reference sequence). The CDR3 is made up of 12 amino acids.

This clonotype came up a few times. This rearrangement joins TRBV7-6 to TRBJ1-2, with D possibly TRBD1 on 5 matching bases. Between the trimmed V and J ends, which lost 3 bases and 5 bases, there was a span of 19 bases. The CDR3 is made up of 16 amino acids. Germline assignment: CDR1 SGHVS and CDR2 FNYEAQ. The CDR3 DNA reads TGTGCCAGCAGCTTTGAAGGGGCGATGTATTATTATGGCTACACCTTC. Its translation is CASSFEGAMYYYGYTF.